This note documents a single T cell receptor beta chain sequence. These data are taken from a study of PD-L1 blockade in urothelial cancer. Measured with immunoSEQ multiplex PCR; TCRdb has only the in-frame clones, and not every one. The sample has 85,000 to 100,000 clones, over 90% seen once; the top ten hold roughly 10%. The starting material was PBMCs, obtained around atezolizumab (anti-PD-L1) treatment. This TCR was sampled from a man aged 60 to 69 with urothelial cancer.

This CDR3 reads CASSPGPGTGLRGANVLTF. Written as DNA, the CDR3 is TGTGCCAGCAGCCCCGGTCCCGGGACAGGCCTTCGTGGGGCCAACGTCCTGACTTTC. The gene calls are TRBV9 and TRBJ2-6; 8 bases agree with TRBD1. The junction had 15 bases not matched to a gene; V was cut back by 4 bases and J by 3 bases. The CDR3 length is 19 residues. The germline gives CDR1 SGDLS, CDR2 YYNGEE.